Listed here are 5 T cell receptor beta chains from one sample, sequenced in a study of blood T cell repertoires in COVID-19. TCRdb keeps only in-frame clones here, not all; method: immunoSEQ multiplex PCR. The profile shows under 300,000 clones, 80% to 90% of them singletons. Specimen: peripheral blood. These TCRs come from a woman in her 70s with acute or convalescent COVID-19.

The chain couples TRBV6-6 to TRBJ1-2; 10 bases are shared with TRBD1. J lost 1 base, V lost 6 bases, and 20 bases had no gene match. Germline V gives CDR1 MNHNY, CDR2 SVGAGI (reference sequence). This CDR3 comprises 20 residues. CDR3 nucleotides: TGTGCCAGCAGCCGAAACCATCCCGGGACAGGGGCGTCATTTAACTATGGCTACACCTTC. It translates to CASSRNHPGTGASFNYGYTF.

The chain recombines TRBV6-6 with TRBJ1-2; 10 bases line up with TRBD1. This CDR3 has 14 residues. V was clipped by 6 bases and J by 7 bases; unmatched bases: 8. The germline V gene has CDR1 MNHNY and CDR2 SVGAGI (reference sequence). CDR3 loop: CASRSQTGGLGYTF. In nucleotides, the CDR3 is TGTGCCAGCAGATCTCAGACAGGGGGCCTTGGCTACACCTTC.

The gene calls are TRBV28 and TRBJ2-7; D perhaps matches TRBD2 (6 bases). Germline V gene data show CDR1 as MDHEN and CDR2 as SYDVKM. V was cut by 7 bases and J by 2 bases, with 15 bases left in between. The CDR3 consists of 14 residues. CDR3 loop: CASKTGSGAYEQYF. The CDR3 region has the DNA TGTGCCAGCAAAACGGGTTCGGGGGCCTACGAGCAGTACTTC.

V and J are TRBV19 and TRBJ2-7; D is possibly TRBD1 (5 bases). The CDR3 runs 15 residues. Germline-derived CDR1 and CDR2 are LNHDA and SQIVND (reference sequence). With 5 bases removed from V and 3 bases from J, the gap between germline ends came to 17 bases. CDR3 coding DNA: TGTGCCAGTAGTGATCGACGTAGGGGCGACTACGAGCAGTACTTC. It translates to CASSDRRRGDYEQYF.

The chain uses TRBV27 and TRBJ1-4, with D uncertain. The CDR3 sequence is 14 residues long. Germline V lookup: CDR1 MNHEY, CDR2 SMNVEV (reference sequence). The V end was cut by 3 bases, the J end by 8 bases, with 13 bases between. The CDR3 is CASSFRGKNEKLFF. The CDR3 DNA is TGTGCCAGCAGTTTCCGGGGTAAAAACGAAAAACTGTTTTTT.